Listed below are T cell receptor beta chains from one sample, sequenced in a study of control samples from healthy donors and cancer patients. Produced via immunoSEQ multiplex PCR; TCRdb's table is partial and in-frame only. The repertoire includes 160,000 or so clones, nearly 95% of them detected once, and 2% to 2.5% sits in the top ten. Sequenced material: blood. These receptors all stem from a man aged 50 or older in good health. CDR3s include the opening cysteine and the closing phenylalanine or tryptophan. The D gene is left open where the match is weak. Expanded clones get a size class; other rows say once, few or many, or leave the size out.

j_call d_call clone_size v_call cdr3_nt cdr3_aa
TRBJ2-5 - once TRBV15 TGTGCCACCAGCCTACATTTGGGAAGGGGGGAGACCCAGTACTTC CATSLHLGRGETQYF
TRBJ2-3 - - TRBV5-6 TGTGCCAGCAGCCTACTGGGCCTAACTAGCACAGATACGCAGTATTTT CASSLLGLTSTDTQYF
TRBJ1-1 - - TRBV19 TGTGCCAGCCGCTCGGACATCAGGAACACTGAAGCTTTCTTT CASRSDIRNTEAFF
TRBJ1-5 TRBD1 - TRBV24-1 TGTGCCACCAGTGACGGACAGGGCAGTCAGCCCCAGCATTTT CATSDGQGSQPQHF
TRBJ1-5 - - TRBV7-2 TGTGCCAGCAGGCGCGACAGAATCATCAATCAGCCCCAGCATTTT CASRRDRIINQPQHF
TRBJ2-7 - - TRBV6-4 TGTGCCAGCAGTGCCGACTTCCCTCCCTACGAGCAGTACTTC CASSADFPPYEQYF
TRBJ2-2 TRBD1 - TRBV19 TGTGCCAGTAGTACCCCAGGGGGCGCGGCCGGGGAGCTGTTTTTT CASSTPGGAAGELFF
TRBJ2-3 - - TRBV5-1 TGCGCCAGCAGCTTGGGGGGGCGGACAGATACGCAGTATTTT CASSLGGRTDTQYF
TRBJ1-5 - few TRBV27 TGTGCCAGCAGTTCCGGATCCCTTCAGTGGGGCAAACATCAGCCCCAGCATTTT CASSSGSLQWGKHQPQHF
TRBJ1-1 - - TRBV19 TGTGCCAGTAACGGGGGAAGGACTGAAGCTTTCTTT CASNGGRTEAFF
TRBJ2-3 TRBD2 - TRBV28 TGTGCCAGCAGTTATCTTCTAGCGGGAGCCACAGATACGCAGTATTTT CASSYLLAGATDTQYF
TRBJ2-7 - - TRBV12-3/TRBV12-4 TGTGCCAGCAGTTTACAGAGTTCCTACGAGCAGTACTTC CASSLQSSYEQYF
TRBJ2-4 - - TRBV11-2 TGTGCCAGCCTCACTGACCGGGGGATCGGAAACATTCAGTACTTC CASLTDRGIGNIQYF
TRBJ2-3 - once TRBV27 TGTGCCAGTGCCGGGAATACGCAGTATTTT CASAGNTQYF
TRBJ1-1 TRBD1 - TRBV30 TGTGCCTGGCAGGGACAGGGGAACACTGAAGCTTTCTTT CAWQGQGNTEAFF
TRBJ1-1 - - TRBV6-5 TGTGCCAGCAGTTACGGACATTTTGGAAACACTGAAGCTTTCTTT CASSYGHFGNTEAFF
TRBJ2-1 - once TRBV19 TGTGCCAGTAGAAACGGGAGACGGACCAATGAGCAGTTCTTC CASRNGRRTNEQFF
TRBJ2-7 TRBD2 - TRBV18 TGTGCCAGCTCACCCGGGGGGTTCTACGAGCAGTACTTC CASSPGGFYEQYF
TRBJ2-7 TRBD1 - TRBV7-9 TGTGCCAGCAGCGGGACAGGGAGGACGTCGCTGGAGCAGTACTTC CASSGTGRTSLEQYF
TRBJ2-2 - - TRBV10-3 TGTGCCATCAAAGGACCAGGGCCCGCGAACACCGGGGAGCTGTTTTTT CAIKGPGPANTGELFF